This T cell receptor (beta chain) was identified in a study of T cell changes during pregnancy in multiple sclerosis. Clones were read by immunoSEQ multiplex PCR, and TCRdb kept only the in-frame ones, dropping some. The data show some 40,000 clones, roughly 90% seen once. Germline CDR1 reads ENHRY; CDR2 reads SYGVKD. With V trimmed by 6 bases and J by 5 bases, 10 bases remained unmatched. The CDR3 has 15 residues. The sequence derives from a female donor with multiple sclerosis, enrolled in a pregnancy study. The chain uses TRBV10-3 and TRBJ2-7; 10 bases match TRBD1. The specimen comprised CD4+ T cells from peripheral blood mononuclear cells, sampled before pregnancy. In DNA form, the CDR3 reads TGTGCCATCAGGAAAGCGGGACAGGGGAACGACGAGCAGTACTTC. Translated: CAIRKAGQGNDEQYF.